These 26 T cell receptor beta chains share one sample of origin, sequenced in a study of PD-1 blockade in classical Hodgkin lymphoma. The data were produced by immunoSEQ multiplex PCR, yet TCRdb's version contains in-frame clones alone and is incomplete. The table shows some 10,000 clones, with about 68% occurring only once. Stated time point: cycle 4 day 1 (C4D1), after five to seven weeks of nivolumab. Each patient experienced a relapse that followed autologous stem cell transplantation, and brentuximab vedotin exposure varied. Thawed PBMCs were the source of CD8+ T cells, obtained through magnetic negative selection. The source was CD8+ T cells from blood, collected before the fourth cycle of nivolumab. These receptors all stem from a human donor with classical Hodgkin lymphoma.

The count of this clone is one. The chain combines TRBV28 with TRBJ2-5, with D possibly being TRBD1 or TRBD2 (6 bases each). The ends were cut back, 7 bases at V and 5 bases at J, with 17 bases in the middle. Looked up from germline, CDR1 is MDHEN and CDR2 is SYDVKM. The CDR3 spans 14 residues. The CDR3, as DNA: TGTGCCAGCACCGAGGGGGGAGAACTGGAGACCCAGTACTTC. Protein: CASTEGGELETQYF. Supplemented by reference TRBV28 and TRBJ2-5, the full variable domain reads DVKVTQSSRYLVKRTGEKVFLECVQDMDHENMFWYRQDPGLGLRLIYFSYDVKMKEKGDIPEGYSVSREKKERFSLILESASTNQTSMYLCASTEGGELETQYFGPGTRLLVL.

By its share, this clone is medium-sized (0.01 to 0.1%). The chain is built from TRBV30 and TRBJ1-1; D is uncertain. CDR3 length: 13 amino acids. Germline V gene data show CDR1 as GTSNPN and CDR2 as SVGIG (reference sequence). The germline V and J ends were trimmed by 2 bases and 6 bases, with 13 bases remaining between them. The CDR3 loop is CAWSLVKNAEAFF. DNA for the CDR3: TGTGCCTGGAGTCTAGTAAAAAACGCTGAAGCTTTCTTT.

The chain has TRBV6-6 and TRBJ2-7; D may be TRBD2 (6 bases). The CDR3 extends over 15 amino acids. Trimming pared 0 bases from V and 3 bases from J, leaving 12 bases between. CDR1 is MNHNY and CDR2 is SVGAGI in the germline V gene (reference sequence). CDR3 sequence reads: CASSYSGGNSYEQYF. CDR3 DNA sequence: TGTGCCAGCAGTTACTCGGGCGGGAACAGCTACGAGCAGTACTTC.

The V call is TRBV7-2, the J call TRBJ1-2, with unresolved D. Trimming pared 5 bases from V and 3 bases from J, leaving 19 bases between. This CDR3 contains 16 residues. Germline lookup yields CDR1 SGHTA and CDR2 FQGNSA. CDR3 coding DNA: TGTGCCAGCAGCCCGGTGGGCTTCGAGGGCTACTATGGCTACACCTTC. Amino acids: CASSPVGFEGYYGYTF.

This clone was seen only a few times. An end of the junction differs from the germline gene, which may be a read error. V usage is TRBV6-1 and J usage is TRBJ1-3, with D tentatively TRBD1 (5 bases). This CDR3 spans 10 amino acids. Germline-derived CDR1 and CDR2 are MNHNS and SASEGT. The CDR3 nucleotides are TGTGCCAGCAGTGACGGGGCCCGTTCTTTT. It specifies CASSDGARSF.

The chain employs TRBV7-8 and TRBJ1-1, with D tentatively TRBD1 (5 bases). Looked up from germline, CDR1 is SGHVS and CDR2 is FQNEAQ. Trimming stripped 5 bases from V and 4 bases from J, with 17 bases between. The CDR3 extends over 15 amino acids. The CDR3 reads CASSPPGIGTTEAFF. The CDR3 DNA sequence: TGTGCCAGCAGCCCCCCCGGGATAGGGACCACTGAAGCTTTCTTT.

This clone was detected a few times. J is TRBJ2-2 and V is TRBV7-2; 7 positions agree with TRBD2. This CDR3 region has 17 residues. The ends lost 3 bases at V and 0 bases at J; junction bases unmatched: 7. Germline CDR1 is SGHTA and CDR2 is FQGNSA. CDR3 DNA: TGTGCCAGCAGCTTTCCCAGGGACTACCCGAACACCGGGGAGCTGTTTTTT. As protein: CASSFPRDYPNTGELFF.

V and J are TRBV25-1 and TRBJ1-2, with 10 bases aligning to TRBD1. Germline-derived CDR1 and CDR2 are MGHDK and SYGVNS. This CDR3 is built from 15 residues. J gave up 4 bases and V 3 bases, and 5 bases lay outside the gene matches. The CDR3 sequence is CASSEGQGFFYGYTF. CDR3 sequence (DNA): TGTGCCAGCAGTGAGGGACAGGGGTTTTTCTATGGCTACACCTTC.

V usage is TRBV15 and J usage is TRBJ1-1; possibly TRBD1 for D (6 bases). The CDR3 consists of 13 residues. Germline V lookup: CDR1 LNHNV, CDR2 YYDKDF (reference sequence). V was pared by 0 bases and J by 5 bases, with 7 bases between. The CDR3 DNA is TGTGCCACCAGCAGAGAAACAGGGACTGAAGCTTTCTTT. Protein sequence: CATSRETGTEAFF. Full variable domain (remainder filled in from reference TRBV15 and TRBJ1-1): DAMVIQNPRYQVTQFGKPVTLSCSQTLNHNVMYWYQQKSSQAPKLLFHYYDKDFNNEADTPDNFQSRRPNTSFCFLDIRSPGLGDTAMYLCATSRETGTEAFFGQGTRLTVV.

The rearrangement uses TRBV7-9 and TRBJ2-3; 9 bases are shared with TRBD2. CDR3 length: 15 residues. V shed 5 bases, J shed 3 bases, and the junction held 6 bases outside the gene matches. The germline V gene has CDR1 SEHNR and CDR2 FQNEAQ (reference sequence). In nucleotides, the CDR3 is TGTGCCAGCAGCCAACTAGCGGGTGGGACAGATACGCAGTATTTT. This sequence encodes CASSQLAGGTDTQYF. The full variable domain, with the rest looked up from reference TRBV7-9 and TRBJ2-3, is DTGVSQNPRHKITKRGQNVTFRCDPISEHNRLYWYRQTLGQGPEFLTYFQNEAQLEKSRLLSDRFSAERPKGSFSTLEIQRTEQGDSAMYLCASSQLAGGTDTQYFGPGTRLTVL.

The V call is TRBV7-9, the J call TRBJ1-2, with a possible D match to TRBD1 (6 bases). This CDR3 is built from 15 residues. V dropped 5 bases and J dropped 2 bases, with 15 bases sitting between them. Germline V gives CDR1 SEHNR, CDR2 FQNEAQ (reference sequence). Here the CDR3 DNA reads TGTGCCAGCAGCCTTTATTCGGACAGCAACTATGGCTACACCTTC. As protein: CASSLYSDSNYGYTF.

The chain uses TRBV4-3 and TRBJ2-6; D uncertain. The V gene's germline CDR1 is LGHNA and CDR2 YSLEER. The CDR3 sequence is 16 residues long. V shed 3 bases and J shed 1 base, with 10 bases lying between them. CDR3 sequence reads: CASSQWGSSGANVLTF. The CDR3 DNA reads as TGCGCCAGCAGCCAGTGGGGAAGTTCTGGGGCCAACGTCCTGACTTTC.

This clone was seen a few times. V gene TRBV30 combines with J gene TRBJ1-4; the D is unclear. Germline values: CDR1 GTSNPN, CDR2 SVGIG (reference sequence). V was cut by 2 bases and J by 8 bases, with 15 bases left in between. The CDR3 is 14 residues long. The CDR3 nucleotides read TGTGCCTGGAGTACCCAAAGGGAGTTGGAAAAACTGTTTTTT. Protein product: CAWSTQRELEKLFF.

The chain links TRBV29-1 to TRBJ2-2; D gene unclear. Germline V gene lookup returns CDR1 SQVTM and CDR2 ANQGSEA. CDR3 length equals 11 residues. Trimming shortened V by 6 bases and J by 7 bases, and 9 bases separated the two germline ends. The CDR3 sequence is CSVQGDGELFF. CDR3 nucleotides: TGCAGCGTCCAAGGAGACGGGGAGCTGTTTTTT.

In this sample, this clone turned up once. V gene TRBV5-1 combines with J gene TRBJ2-1, with 9 bases aligning to TRBD1. The germline gives CDR1 SGHRS, CDR2 YFSETQ. With V trimmed by 2 bases and J by 8 bases, 8 bases remained unmatched. The CDR3 covers 15 residues. CDR3 coding DNA: TGCGCCAGCAGCTTTACCGGGACAGGGCACGATGAGCAGTTCTTC. Amino acid sequence: CASSFTGTGHDEQFF.

Turning to this clone: One end of the junction varies from germline; a read error may be responsible. The chain is built from TRBV7-2 and TRBJ2-1; TRBD2 matches at 12 bases. The CDR3 has 17 amino acids. Germline V gene sequence: CDR1 SGHTA, CDR2 FQGNSA. The CDR3 sequence is CASSQGLAGGPTYEQFF. CDR3 nucleotide sequence: TGCGCCAGCAGCCAAGGGCTAGCGGGAGGGCCTACATATGAGCAGTTCTTC.

The V and J genes are TRBV7-9 and TRBJ2-2; D is uncertain. The length of the CDR3 is 12 residues. The V end was cut by 2 bases, the J end by 2 bases, with 0 bases between. Germline V gives CDR1 SEHNR, CDR2 FQNEAQ (reference sequence). CDR3 nucleotide sequence: TGTGCCAGCAGCTTAAACACCGGGGAGCTGTTTTTT. Its translation is CASSLNTGELFF.

The chain joins TRBV4-3 to TRBJ2-3; 9 positions match TRBD2. CDR1 is LGHNA, CDR2 YSLEER, per germline. This CDR3 has 17 residues. With 0 bases clipped from V and 4 bases from J, the junction kept 8 bases outside the gene matches. For the CDR3, the DNA is TGCGCCAGCAGCCAAGATGTGGCGGGGGGGCGGGCAGATACGCAGTATTTT. Translating it yields CASSQDVAGGRADTQYF.

This clone has a single count. Compared with germline, one end of the junction differs, possibly owing to a read error. The chain has TRBV11-2 and TRBJ2-7; a possible D gene is TRBD2 (6 bases). The length of the CDR3 is 15 residues. Germline CDR1 is SGHAT and CDR2 is FQNNGV. In DNA, the CDR3 is TGTGCCAGCAGCATAGAGTACGGGGGAGACTACGAGCAGTACTTC. It is translated as CASSIEYGGDYEQYF.

V and J are TRBV6-1 and TRBJ2-7, with 10 bases matching TRBD1. Germline V gene data show CDR1 as MNHNS and CDR2 as SASEGT. The CDR3 consists of 13 residues. V was clipped by 10 bases and J by 3 bases; unmatched bases: 6. The CDR3 here is CAIRGQGNYEQYF. The CDR3 coding sequence is TGTGCCATCCGGGGACAGGGGAACTACGAGCAGTACTTC.

The chain links TRBV29-1 to TRBJ2-1; 8 nucleotides line up with TRBD1. The junction had 4 bases not matched to a gene; V was cut back by 1 base and J by 5 bases. The CDR3 runs 14 residues. CDR1 is SQVTM and CDR2 is ANQGSEA in the germline V gene. The CDR3 spells CSVEGTGHDNEQFF. The DNA for the CDR3 is TGCAGCGTTGAAGGGACAGGGCATGACAATGAGCAGTTCTTC.

The rearrangement links TRBV4-1 to TRBJ1-4; D may be TRBD1 (5 bases). The germline CDR1 and CDR2 sequences are MGHRA and YSYEKL. The CDR3 sequence is 13 residues long. Trimming shortened V by 4 bases and J by 11 bases, and 14 bases separated the two germline ends. This chain's CDR3 is CASSPSGTGKLFF. CDR3 bases: TGCGCCAGCAGCCCCTCGGGGACGGGGAAACTGTTTTTT.

This clone was recorded a few times. The chain couples TRBV27 to TRBJ1-1; 10 bases are a match to TRBD1. Looked up from germline, CDR1 is MNHEY and CDR2 is SMNVEV (reference sequence). This CDR3 comprises 15 residues. V trimming: 4 bases; J trimming: 0 bases; junction bases outside the gene matches: 2. This chain's CDR3 is CASSWTGGMNTEAFF. The CDR3 DNA sequence: TGTGCCAGCAGTTGGACAGGGGGTATGAACACTGAAGCTTTCTTT.

This clone has only a few counts. The chain carries TRBV7-6 and TRBJ2-7, with 9 nucleotides matching TRBD1. The CDR3 contains 15 residues. Germline V gene data show CDR1 as SGHVS and CDR2 as FNYEAQ. V dropped 5 bases and J dropped 0; count of bases not matched to a gene: 5. CDR3 DNA sequence: TGTGCCAGCAGCCCCTCGGGACAGGGCTCCTACGAGCAGTACTTC. It translates to CASSPSGQGSYEQYF.

The chain is built from TRBV9 and TRBJ1-3; perhaps TRBD1 as D (5 bases). The CDR3 contains 16 residues. Trimming cost V 3 bases and J 0 bases, with 13 bases left between them. Germline CDR1 SGDLS, CDR2 YYNGEE. CDR3 coding DNA: TGTGCCAGCAGCGCCCCACAGGATGTCTCTGGAAACACCATATATTTT. Encoded protein: CASSAPQDVSGNTIYF.

V and J are TRBV28 and TRBJ1-1, with D perhaps TRBD1 (5 bases). CDR3 size: 12 residues. V was clipped by 8 bases and J by 5 bases, with 12 bases between them. Germline V lookup: CDR1 MDHEN, CDR2 SYDVKM. CDR3: CASLYGTTEAFF. CDR3 nucleotides: TGTGCCAGCCTCTATGGGACTACTGAAGCTTTCTTT.